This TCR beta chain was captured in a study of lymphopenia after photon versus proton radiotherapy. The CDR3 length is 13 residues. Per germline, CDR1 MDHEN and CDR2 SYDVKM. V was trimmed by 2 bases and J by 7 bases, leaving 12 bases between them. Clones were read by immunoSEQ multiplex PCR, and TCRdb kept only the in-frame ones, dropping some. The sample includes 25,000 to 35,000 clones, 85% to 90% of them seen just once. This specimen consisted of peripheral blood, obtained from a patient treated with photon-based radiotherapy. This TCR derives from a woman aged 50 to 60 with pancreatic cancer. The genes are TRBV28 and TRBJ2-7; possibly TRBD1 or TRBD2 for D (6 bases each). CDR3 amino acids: CASSLTGAAEQYF. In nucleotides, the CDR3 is TGTGCCAGCAGTTTAACGGGGGCGGCAGAGCAGTACTTC. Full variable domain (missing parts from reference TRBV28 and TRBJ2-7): DVKVTQSSRYLVKRTGEKVFLECVQDMDHENMFWYRQDPGLGLRLIYFSYDVKMKEKGDIPEGYSVSREKKERFSLILESASTNQTSMYLCASSLTGAAEQYFGPGTRLTVT.